Following are 14 T cell receptor beta chains from one sample sequenced in a study of blood T cells in healthy people across ages. A second roughly 6 to 11 cycle PCR used barcoded and J-beta primers. Using its own MiXCR run on the 5' RACE reads, TCRdb lists one record per CDR3 protein. The sample includes 1.5 million to 2 million distinct CDR3 sequences, about 39% of them seen just once. Sequencing was carried out using blood. All receptors derive from a human donor in good health.

A few counts support this clonotype. Relative to the germline gene, one junction end is altered; a read error may explain this. The rearrangement links TRBV5-1 to TRBJ2-4, with 9 bases identical to TRBD2. The CDR3 runs 14 residues. Germline V gene data show CDR1 as SGHRS and CDR2 as YFSETQ. CDR3 bases: TGCGTCAGCAGCTTTACTAGCGGGAAAAACATTCAGTACTTC. As protein: CVSSFTSGKNIQYF.

The chain carries TRBV7-9 and TRBJ1-2; D may be TRBD1 (6 bases). Trimming removed 3 bases from V and 6 bases from J, with 20 bases in between. The CDR3 contains 16 residues. Looked up from germline, CDR1 is SEHNR and CDR2 is FQNEAQ (reference sequence). The CDR3 sequence is CASSFERTDYLDGYTF. CDR3 coding DNA: TGTGCCAGCAGCTTTGAGAGGACAGATTATTTGGATGGCTACACCTTC.

With respect to this clonotype: This may be a read error, as it is one base from a much larger clone. This chain joins TRBV29-1 and TRBJ2-5; a weak D match, TRBD1 (6 bases). V lost 7 bases and J lost 5, with 23 bases in between. Per the germline V gene, CDR1 is SQVTM and CDR2 is ANQGSEA. The CDR3 spans 15 residues. The CDR3, as DNA: TGCAGCGCTAATCCCGCAGGGGAAGGTGTGGAGACCCAGTACTTC. Protein sequence: CSANPAGEGVETQYF.

This clonotype was picked up a small number of times. The chain recombines TRBV4-3 with TRBJ2-5; D is undetermined. Per germline, CDR1 LGHNA and CDR2 YSLEER. This CDR3 contains 14 residues. V was clipped by 1 base and J by 3 bases, with 9 bases between them. The CDR3 bases are TGCGCCAGCAGCCAAGGTGCAGGAAAAGAGACCCAGTACTTC. This sequence encodes CASSQGAGKETQYF.

This chain links TRBV12-3 or TRBV12-4 with TRBJ2-1, with a weak D call TRBD2 (6 bases). With 3 bases removed from V and 1 base from J, the gap between germline ends came to 10 bases. The CDR3 is made up of 15 amino acids. The DNA for the CDR3 is TGTGCCAGCAGTTTCGGGAGTGTTTCCTACAATGAGCAGTTCTTC. Protein: CASSFGSVSYNEQFF.

This clonotype was counted a single time. One end of the junction fails to match germline, which may point to a read error. The chain is built from TRBV7-2 and TRBJ2-7, with 7 positions matching TRBD1. The CDR3 is made up of 16 amino acids. The V gene's germline CDR1 is SGHTA and CDR2 FQGNSA. CDR3 sequence (DNA): TGTGCCAGCAGCTTAGGGCAGGGGGAGAGCTCCTACGGGCAGTACTTC. Translated, it gives CASSLGQGESSYGQYF.

This chain uses TRBV10-3 with TRBJ2-3; D is perhaps TRBD2 (5 bases). V lost 0 bases to trimming and J lost 7 bases, with 17 bases between them. CDR1 and CDR2 (germline): ENHRY, SYGVKD. This CDR3 contains 16 residues. The CDR3 spells CAISESQEAFRNTQYF. The DNA of the CDR3 is TGTGCCATCAGTGAGTCCCAGGAGGCGTTTCGGAATACGCAGTATTTT.

A few counts support this clonotype. This chain connects TRBV15 to TRBJ2-7; D not resolved. Germline V lookup: CDR1 LNHNV, CDR2 YYDKDF (reference sequence). V lost 0 bases and J 2 bases, leaving 8 bases between the germline ends. The length of the CDR3 is 14 residues. CDR3 bases: TGTGCCACCAGCAGAGATGTGGGTACCTACGAGCAGTACTTC. It specifies CATSRDVGTYEQYF.

V gene TRBV5-1 combines with J gene TRBJ2-5, with TRBD2 matching 8 bases. CDR3 size: 16 residues. Germline CDR1 SGHRS, CDR2 YFSETQ. The trim removed 0 bases at V and 11 bases at J, leaving 15 bases unmatched. CDR3 bases: TGCGCCAGCAGCTTGGGGGTCGGGGGGGCCTACAATGAGCAGTACTTC. It encodes CASSLGVGGAYNEQYF.

The chain couples TRBV25-1 to TRBJ1-5; D uncertain. V lost 1 base to trimming and J lost 4 bases, with 8 bases between them. The CDR3 totals 14 residues. In germline, CDR1 is MGHDK, CDR2 SYGVNS. Here the CDR3 reads CASSEFTVNQPQHF. CDR3 sequence (DNA): TGTGCCAGCAGTGAATTTACAGTGAATCAGCCCCAGCATTTT.

V gene TRBV28 combines with J gene TRBJ2-7; D is unresolved. CDR3 size: 14 residues. CDR1 and CDR2 from the germline V gene are MDHEN and SYDVKM. V was trimmed by 7 bases and J by 2 bases, leaving 15 bases between them. The CDR3 loop reads CASTPPGFPYEQYF. The DNA of the CDR3 is TGTGCCAGCACCCCCCCGGGTTTCCCCTACGAGCAGTACTTC.

This clonotype was found a few times. V and J are TRBV5-4 and TRBJ1-2; 8 nucleotides agree with TRBD1. This CDR3 region has 14 residues. Germline values: CDR1 SGHNT, CDR2 YYREEE (reference sequence). The V segment lost 7 bases and the J segment 5 bases; nucleotides outside the gene matches: 10. The CDR3 DNA reads as TGTGCCAGCCGCTCGGGACAGGAAGCTTATGGCTACACCTTC. This translates into CASRSGQEAYGYTF.

The rearrangement links TRBV20-1 to TRBJ2-3; D uncertain. There are 13 residues in the CDR3. CDR1 and CDR2 (germline): DFQATT, SNEGSKA (reference sequence). Between the trimmed V and J ends, which lost 2 bases and 2 bases, there was a span of 8 bases. The CDR3 spells CSARSVPTDTQYF. The DNA for the CDR3 is TGCAGTGCTAGATCAGTTCCCACAGATACGCAGTATTTT.

The rearrangement links TRBV4-3 to TRBJ2-3; tentatively, D is TRBD1 (5 bases). Germline lookup yields CDR1 LGHNA and CDR2 YSLEER. Trimming removed 7 bases from V and 4 bases from J, with 18 bases in between. There are 15 residues in the CDR3. This CDR3 reads CASNTGLNRPDTQYF. For the CDR3, the DNA is TGCGCCAGCAATACGGGCCTTAACAGGCCAGATACGCAGTATTTT.